These 3 T cell receptor beta chains were sequenced from one sample in a study of cytomegalovirus exposure and HLA in healthy donors. 60 Vbeta and 13 Jbeta primers were used in PCR. Generated by immunoSEQ multiplex PCR, the TCRdb table keeps only in-frame clones and is missing some. The sample has some 110,000 clones. Material: PBMCs. The receptors shown here come from a man aged 40-49 years in good health and CMV-seropositive.

This chain connects TRBV27 to TRBJ1-1, with D possibly matching TRBD1 (6 bases). CDR3 size: 14 residues. Germline V gene lookup returns CDR1 MNHEY and CDR2 SMNVEV (reference sequence). The V end lost 1 base, the J end lost 3 bases, and 9 bases lay between the germline ends. In DNA form, the CDR3 reads TGTGCCAGCAGTTTATTAGGGGGGGACACTGAAGCTTTCTTT. This sequence encodes CASSLLGGDTEAFF.

The chain employs TRBV30 and TRBJ1-2; D is perhaps TRBD1 (5 bases). Trimming shortened V by 2 bases and J by 4 bases, and 17 bases separated the two germline ends. Germline V gene sequence: CDR1 GTSNPN, CDR2 SVGIG (reference sequence). The CDR3 covers 15 residues. The CDR3 spells CAWSRQGIPSYGYTF. CDR3 nucleotides: TGTGCCTGGAGTCGGCAGGGAATACCTAGCTATGGCTACACCTTC.

The chain recombines TRBV30 with TRBJ2-2, with TRBD2 identical over 12 bases. Trimming took 3 bases from V and 4 from J; bases not matched to a gene: 9. The CDR3 spans 17 residues. Germline V gene sequence: CDR1 GTSNPN, CDR2 SVGIG (reference sequence). The CDR3 coding sequence is TGTGCCTGGAGCGTGCCGGGACTAGCGGGCACCACCGGGGAGCTGTTTTTT. Amino acid sequence: CAWSVPGLAGTTGELFF.